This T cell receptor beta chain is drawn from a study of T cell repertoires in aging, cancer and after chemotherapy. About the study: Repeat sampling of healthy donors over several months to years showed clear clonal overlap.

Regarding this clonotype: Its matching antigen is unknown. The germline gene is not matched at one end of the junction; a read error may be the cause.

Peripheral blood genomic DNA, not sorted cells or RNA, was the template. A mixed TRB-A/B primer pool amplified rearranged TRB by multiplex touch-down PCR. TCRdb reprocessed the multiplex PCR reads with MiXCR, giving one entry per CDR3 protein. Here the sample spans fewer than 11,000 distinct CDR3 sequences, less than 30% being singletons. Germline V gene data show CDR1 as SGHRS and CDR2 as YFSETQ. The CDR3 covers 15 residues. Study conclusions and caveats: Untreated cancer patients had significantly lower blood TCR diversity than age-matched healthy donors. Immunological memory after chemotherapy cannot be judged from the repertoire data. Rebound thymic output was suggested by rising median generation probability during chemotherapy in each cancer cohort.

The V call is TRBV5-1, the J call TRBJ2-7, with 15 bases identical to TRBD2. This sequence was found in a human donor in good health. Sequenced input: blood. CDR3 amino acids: CASSDGLAGGYEQYF. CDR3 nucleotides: TGTGCCAGCAGCGACGGACTAGCGGGAGGGTACGAGCAGTACTTC.